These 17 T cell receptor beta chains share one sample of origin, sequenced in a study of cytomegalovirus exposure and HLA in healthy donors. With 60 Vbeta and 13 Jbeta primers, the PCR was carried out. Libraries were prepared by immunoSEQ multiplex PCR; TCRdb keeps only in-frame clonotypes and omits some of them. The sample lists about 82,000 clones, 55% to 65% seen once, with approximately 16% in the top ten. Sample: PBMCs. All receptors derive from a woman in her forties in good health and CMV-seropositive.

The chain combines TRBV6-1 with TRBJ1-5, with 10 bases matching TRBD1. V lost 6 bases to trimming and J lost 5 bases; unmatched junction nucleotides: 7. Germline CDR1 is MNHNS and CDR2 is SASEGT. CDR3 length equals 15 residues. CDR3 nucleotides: TGTGCCAGCAGCGAACCGGGACAGGGGTATCAGCCCCAGCATTTT. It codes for CASSEPGQGYQPQHF.

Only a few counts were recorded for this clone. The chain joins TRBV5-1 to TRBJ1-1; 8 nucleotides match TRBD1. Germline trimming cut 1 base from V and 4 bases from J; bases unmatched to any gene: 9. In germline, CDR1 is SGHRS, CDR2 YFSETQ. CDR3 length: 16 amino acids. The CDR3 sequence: CASSLSVRTGLTEAFF. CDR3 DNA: TGCGCCAGCAGCTTGTCCGTCCGGACAGGGCTCACTGAAGCTTTCTTT.

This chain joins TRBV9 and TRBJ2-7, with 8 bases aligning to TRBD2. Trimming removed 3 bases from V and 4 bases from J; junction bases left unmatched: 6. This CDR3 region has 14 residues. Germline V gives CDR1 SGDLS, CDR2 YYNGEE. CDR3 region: CASSEAGVGYEQYF. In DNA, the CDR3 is TGTGCCAGCAGCGAAGCGGGAGTAGGTTACGAGCAGTACTTC.

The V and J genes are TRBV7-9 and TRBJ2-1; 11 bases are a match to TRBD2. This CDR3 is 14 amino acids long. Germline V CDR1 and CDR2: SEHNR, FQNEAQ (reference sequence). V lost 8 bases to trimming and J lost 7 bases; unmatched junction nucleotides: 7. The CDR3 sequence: CASLGLAGDNEQFF. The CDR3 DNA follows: TGTGCCAGCTTAGGACTAGCGGGCGATAATGAGCAGTTCTTC.

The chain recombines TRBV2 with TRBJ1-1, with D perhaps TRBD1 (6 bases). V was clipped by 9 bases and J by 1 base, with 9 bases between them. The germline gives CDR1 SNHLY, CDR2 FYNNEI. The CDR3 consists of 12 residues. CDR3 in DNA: TGTGCCAGGGGGGCGACGAACACTGAAGCTTTCTTT. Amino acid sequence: CARGATNTEAFF. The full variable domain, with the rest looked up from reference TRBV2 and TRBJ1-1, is EPEVTQTPSHQVTQMGQEVILRCVPISNHLYFYWYRQILGQKVEFLVSFYNNEISEKSEIFDDQFSVERPDGSNFTLKIRSTKLEDSAMYFCARGATNTEAFFGQGTRLTVV.

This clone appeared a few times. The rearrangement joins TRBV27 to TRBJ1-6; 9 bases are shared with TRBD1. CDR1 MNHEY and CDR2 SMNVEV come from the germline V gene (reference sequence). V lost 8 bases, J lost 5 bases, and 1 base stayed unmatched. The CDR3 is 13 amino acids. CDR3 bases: TGTGCCAGCGGGACAGGGAATAATTCACCCCTCCACTTT. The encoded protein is CASGTGNNSPLHF.

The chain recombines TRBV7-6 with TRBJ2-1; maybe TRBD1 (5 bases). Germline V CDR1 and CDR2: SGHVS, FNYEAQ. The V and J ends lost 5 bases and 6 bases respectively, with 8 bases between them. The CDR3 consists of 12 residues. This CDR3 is CASSPQGNEQFF. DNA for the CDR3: TGTGCCAGCAGCCCCCAGGGCAATGAGCAGTTCTTC.

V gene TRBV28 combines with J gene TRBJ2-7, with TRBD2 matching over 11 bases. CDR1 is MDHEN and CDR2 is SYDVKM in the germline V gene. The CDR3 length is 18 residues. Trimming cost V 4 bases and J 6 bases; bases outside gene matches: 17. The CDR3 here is CASSSPTLAGEIFGEQYF. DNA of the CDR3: TGTGCCAGCAGTTCCCCGACACTAGCGGGAGAGATATTTGGCGAGCAGTACTTC. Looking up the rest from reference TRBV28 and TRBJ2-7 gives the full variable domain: DVKVTQSSRYLVKRTGEKVFLECVQDMDHENMFWYRQDPGLGLRLIYFSYDVKMKEKGDIPEGYSVSREKKERFSLILESASTNQTSMYLCASSSPTLAGEIFGEQYFGPGTRLTVT.

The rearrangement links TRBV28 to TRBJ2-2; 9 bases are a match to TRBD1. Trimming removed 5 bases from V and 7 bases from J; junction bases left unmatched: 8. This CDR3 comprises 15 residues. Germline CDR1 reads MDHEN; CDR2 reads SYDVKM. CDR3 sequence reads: CASSRLGQGIGELFF. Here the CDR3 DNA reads TGTGCCAGCAGTCGCCTGGGACAGGGAATCGGGGAGCTGTTTTTT.

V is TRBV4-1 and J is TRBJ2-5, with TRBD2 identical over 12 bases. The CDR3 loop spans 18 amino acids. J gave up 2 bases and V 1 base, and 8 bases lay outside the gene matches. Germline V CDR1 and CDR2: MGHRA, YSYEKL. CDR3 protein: CASSQAGLAGGRQETQYF. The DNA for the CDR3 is TGCGCCAGCAGCCAAGCGGGGCTAGCGGGAGGGCGGCAAGAGACCCAGTACTTC.

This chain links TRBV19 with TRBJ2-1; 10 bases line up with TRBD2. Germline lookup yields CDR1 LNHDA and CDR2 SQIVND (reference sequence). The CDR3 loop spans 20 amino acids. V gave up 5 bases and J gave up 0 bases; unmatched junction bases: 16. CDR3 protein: CASSLRLASGSPRSYNEQFF. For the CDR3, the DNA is TGTGCCAGTAGTCTCCGACTAGCTAGCGGGAGCCCCCGCTCCTACAATGAGCAGTTCTTC.

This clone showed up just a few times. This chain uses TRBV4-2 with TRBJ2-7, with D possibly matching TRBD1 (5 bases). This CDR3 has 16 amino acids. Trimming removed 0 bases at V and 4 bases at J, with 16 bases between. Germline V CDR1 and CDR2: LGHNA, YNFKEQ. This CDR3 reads CASSQDRVISSYEQYF. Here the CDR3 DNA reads TGTGCCAGCAGCCAAGACAGGGTCATTTCGAGTTACGAGCAGTACTTC.

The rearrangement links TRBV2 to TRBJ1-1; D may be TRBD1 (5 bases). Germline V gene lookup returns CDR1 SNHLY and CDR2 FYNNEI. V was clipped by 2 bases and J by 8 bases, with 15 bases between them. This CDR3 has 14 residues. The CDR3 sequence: CASSEQWGEGEAFF. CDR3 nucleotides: TGTGCCAGCAGTGAACAATGGGGGGAGGGGGAAGCTTTCTTT. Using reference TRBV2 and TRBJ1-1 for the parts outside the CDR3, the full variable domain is EPEVTQTPSHQVTQMGQEVILRCVPISNHLYFYWYRQILGQKVEFLVSFYNNEISEKSEIFDDQFSVERPDGSNFTLKIRSTKLEDSAMYFCASSEQWGEGEAFFGQGTRLTVV.

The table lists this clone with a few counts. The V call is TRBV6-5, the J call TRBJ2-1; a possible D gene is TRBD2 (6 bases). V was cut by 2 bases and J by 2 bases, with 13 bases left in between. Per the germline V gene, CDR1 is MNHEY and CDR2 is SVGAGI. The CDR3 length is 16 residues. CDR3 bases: TGTGCCAGCAGTTACGAAGTGCGGGACCCCTACAATGAGCAGTTCTTC. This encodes CASSYEVRDPYNEQFF.

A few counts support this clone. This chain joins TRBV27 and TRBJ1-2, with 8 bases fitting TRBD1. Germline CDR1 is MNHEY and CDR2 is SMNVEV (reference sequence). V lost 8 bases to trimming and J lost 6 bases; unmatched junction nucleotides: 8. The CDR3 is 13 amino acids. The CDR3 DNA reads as TGTGCCAGCTCAGAGACAGGGGACGATGGCTACACCTTC. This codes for CASSETGDDGYTF.

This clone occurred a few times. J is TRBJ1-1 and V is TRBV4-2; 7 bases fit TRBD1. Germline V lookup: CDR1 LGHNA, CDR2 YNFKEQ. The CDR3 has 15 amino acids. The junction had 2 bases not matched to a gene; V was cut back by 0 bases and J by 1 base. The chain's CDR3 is CASSQDRQGNTEAFF. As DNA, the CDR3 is TGTGCCAGCAGCCAAGATAGACAGGGGAACACTGAAGCTTTCTTT.

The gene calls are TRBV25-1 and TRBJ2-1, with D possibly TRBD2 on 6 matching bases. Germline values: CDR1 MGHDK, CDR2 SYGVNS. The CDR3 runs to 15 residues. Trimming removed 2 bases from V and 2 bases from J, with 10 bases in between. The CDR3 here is CASSEPGVAYNEQFF. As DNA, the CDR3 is TGTGCCAGCAGTGAACCGGGAGTCGCCTACAATGAGCAGTTCTTC.